This T cell receptor (beta chain) was identified in a study of T-cell reconstitution after alpha-beta-depleted transplantation in children. The germline V gene encodes CDR1 MDHEN and CDR2 SYDVKM. The germline V and J ends were trimmed by 5 bases and 6 bases, with 10 bases remaining between them. This CDR3 contains 12 residues. The authors prepared the TCRbeta library with unique molecular identifiers. TCRdb reprocessed the PCR reads via MiXCR and lists one record per CDR3 protein. Found here are about 600,000 distinct CDR3 sequences, 10% to 13% of them singletons; the top ten hold 3.5% to 5%. This clonotype showed up many times.

The V gene is TRBV28, the J gene TRBJ1-2; unclear D gene. The specimen was PBMCs from the stem cell graft donor, collected from the stem cell graft. This sequence originates from a human donor who donated a stem cell graft to a child with acute myeloid leukemia. The CDR3 here is CASSIPGDGYTF. CDR3 nucleotide sequence: TGTGCCAGCAGTATCCCCGGGGATGGCTACACCTTC.